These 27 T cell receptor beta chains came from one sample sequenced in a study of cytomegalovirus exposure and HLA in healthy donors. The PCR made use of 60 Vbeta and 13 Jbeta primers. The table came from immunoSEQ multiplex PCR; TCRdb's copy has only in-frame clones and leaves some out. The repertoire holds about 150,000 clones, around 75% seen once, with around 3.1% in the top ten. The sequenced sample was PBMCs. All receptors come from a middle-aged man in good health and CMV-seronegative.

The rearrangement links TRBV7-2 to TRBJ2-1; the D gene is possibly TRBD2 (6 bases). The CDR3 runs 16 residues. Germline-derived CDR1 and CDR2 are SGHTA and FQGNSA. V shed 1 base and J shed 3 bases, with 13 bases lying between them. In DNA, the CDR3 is TGTGCCAGCAGCTTAGGGGCTAGCGACAACTACAATGAGCAGTTCTTC. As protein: CASSLGASDNYNEQFF.

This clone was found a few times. In DNA, the CDR3 is TGTGCCAGCGCGCCCCTCCTGAGCTCCTACGAGCAGTACTTC. This translates into CASAPLLSSYEQYF. The J gene is TRBJ2-7, the V gene TRBV7-2, with D unclear. Germline V CDR1 and CDR2: SGHTA, FQGNSA. V was cut by 8 bases and J by 0 bases, with 14 bases left in between. The CDR3 runs to 14 residues.

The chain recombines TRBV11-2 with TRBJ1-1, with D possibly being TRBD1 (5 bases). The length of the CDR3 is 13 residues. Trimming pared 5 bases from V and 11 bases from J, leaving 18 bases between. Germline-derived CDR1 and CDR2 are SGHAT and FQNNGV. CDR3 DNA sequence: TGTGCCAGCAGCCCCAAGGACATTCTGACGGCTTTCTTT. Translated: CASSPKDILTAFF. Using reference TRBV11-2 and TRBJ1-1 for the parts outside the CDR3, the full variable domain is EAGVAQSPRYKIIEKRQSVAFWCNPISGHATLYWYQQILGQGPKLLIQFQNNGVVDDSQLPKDRFSAERLKGVDSTLKIQPAKLEDSAVYLCASSPKDILTAFFGQGTRLTVV.

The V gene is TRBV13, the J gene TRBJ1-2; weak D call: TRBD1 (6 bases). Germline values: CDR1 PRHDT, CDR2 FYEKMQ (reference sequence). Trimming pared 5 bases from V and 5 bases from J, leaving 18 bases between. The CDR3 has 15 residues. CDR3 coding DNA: TGTGCCAGCAGCACGAGACAGGCCCACGTTTATGGCTACACCTTC. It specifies CASSTRQAHVYGYTF.

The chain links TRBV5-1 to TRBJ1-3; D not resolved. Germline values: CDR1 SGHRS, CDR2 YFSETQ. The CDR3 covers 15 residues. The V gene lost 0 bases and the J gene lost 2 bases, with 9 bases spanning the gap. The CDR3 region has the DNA TGCGCCAGCAGCTTGGACGCGGGAACTGGAAACACCATATATTTT. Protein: CASSLDAGTGNTIYF.

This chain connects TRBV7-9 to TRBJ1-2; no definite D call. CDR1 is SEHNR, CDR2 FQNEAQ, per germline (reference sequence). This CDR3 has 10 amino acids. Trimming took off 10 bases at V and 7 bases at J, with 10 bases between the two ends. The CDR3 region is CAIPGGGYTF. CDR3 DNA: TGTGCCATCCCCGGTGGTGGCTACACCTTC.

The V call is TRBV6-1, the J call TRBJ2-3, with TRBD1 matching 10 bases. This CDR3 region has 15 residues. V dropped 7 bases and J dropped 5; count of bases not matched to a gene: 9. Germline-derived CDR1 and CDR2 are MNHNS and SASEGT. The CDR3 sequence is CASIRQGAQLDTQYF. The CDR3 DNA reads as TGTGCCAGCATAAGACAGGGGGCGCAGCTAGATACGCAGTATTTT.

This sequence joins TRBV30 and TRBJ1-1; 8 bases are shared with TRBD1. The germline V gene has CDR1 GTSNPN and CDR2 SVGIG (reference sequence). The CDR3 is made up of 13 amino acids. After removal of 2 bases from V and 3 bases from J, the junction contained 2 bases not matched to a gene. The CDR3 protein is CAWSSQGDTEAFF. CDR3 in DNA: TGTGCCTGGAGTTCACAGGGGGACACTGAAGCTTTCTTT. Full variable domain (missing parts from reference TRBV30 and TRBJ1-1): SQTIHQWPATLVQPVGSPLSLECTVEGTSNPNLYWYRQAAGRGLQLLFYSVGIGQISSEVPQNLSASRPQDRQFILSSKKLLLSDSGFYLCAWSSQGDTEAFFGQGTRLTVV.

CDR3: CASSPQGDQPQHF. Written as DNA, the CDR3 is TGTGCCAGTAGCCCACAGGGTGATCAGCCCCAGCATTTT. V usage is TRBV19 and J usage is TRBJ1-5; possible D gene TRBD1, 6 bases. The CDR3 consists of 13 residues. V lost 6 bases to trimming and J lost 5 bases, with 11 bases between them. Germline V CDR1 and CDR2: LNHDA, SQIVND (reference sequence).

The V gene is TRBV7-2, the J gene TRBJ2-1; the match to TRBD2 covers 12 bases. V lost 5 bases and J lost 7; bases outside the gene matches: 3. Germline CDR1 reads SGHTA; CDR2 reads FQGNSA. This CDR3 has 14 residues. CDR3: CASSPGTSGNEQFF. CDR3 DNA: TGTGCCAGCAGCCCCGGGACTAGCGGGAATGAGCAGTTCTTC.

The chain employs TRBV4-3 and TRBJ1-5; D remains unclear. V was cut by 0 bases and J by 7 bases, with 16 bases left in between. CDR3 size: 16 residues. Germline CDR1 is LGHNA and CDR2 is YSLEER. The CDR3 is CASSQDLVEAAQPQHF. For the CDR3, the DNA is TGCGCCAGCAGCCAAGATCTCGTAGAGGCAGCCCAGCCCCAGCATTTT.

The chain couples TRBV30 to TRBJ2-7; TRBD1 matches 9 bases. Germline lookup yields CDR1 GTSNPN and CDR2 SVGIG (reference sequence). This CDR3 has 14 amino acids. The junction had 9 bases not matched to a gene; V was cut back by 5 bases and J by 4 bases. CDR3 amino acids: CAWLDRGRLYEQYF. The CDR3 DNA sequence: TGTGCCTGGTTGGACAGGGGAAGATTGTACGAGCAGTACTTC.

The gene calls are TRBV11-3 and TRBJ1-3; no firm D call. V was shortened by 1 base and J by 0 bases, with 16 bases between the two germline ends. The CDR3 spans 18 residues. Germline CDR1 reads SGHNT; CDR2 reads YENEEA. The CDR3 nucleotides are TGTGCCAGCAGCTTAGTAGGAGAGCCCGTCCTCTCTGGAAACACCATATATTTT. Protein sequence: CASSLVGEPVLSGNTIYF. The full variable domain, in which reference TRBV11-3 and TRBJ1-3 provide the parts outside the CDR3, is EAGVVQSPRYKIIEKKQPVAFWCNPISGHNTLYWYLQNLGQGPELLIRYENEEAVDDSQLPKDRFSAERLKGVDSTLKIQPAELGDSAVYLCASSLVGEPVLSGNTIYFGEGSWLTVV.

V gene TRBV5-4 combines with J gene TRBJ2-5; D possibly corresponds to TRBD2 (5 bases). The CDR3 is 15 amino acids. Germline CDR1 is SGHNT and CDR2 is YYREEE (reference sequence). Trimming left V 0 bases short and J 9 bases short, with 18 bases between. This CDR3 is CASSLDSLAGSSQYF. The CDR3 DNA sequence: TGTGCCAGCAGCTTGGATAGTCTAGCAGGTTCGTCCCAGTACTTC.

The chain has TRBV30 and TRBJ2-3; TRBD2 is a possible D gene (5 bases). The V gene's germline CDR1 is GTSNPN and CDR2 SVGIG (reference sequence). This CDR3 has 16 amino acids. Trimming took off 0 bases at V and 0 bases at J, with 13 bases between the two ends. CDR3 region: CAWSVGGGLSTDTQYF. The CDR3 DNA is TGTGCCTGGAGTGTAGGAGGCGGCCTGAGCACAGATACGCAGTATTTT.

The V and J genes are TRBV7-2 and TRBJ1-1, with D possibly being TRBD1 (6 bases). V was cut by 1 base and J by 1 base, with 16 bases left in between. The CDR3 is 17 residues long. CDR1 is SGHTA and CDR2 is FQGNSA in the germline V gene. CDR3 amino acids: CASSLGPFGQTNTEAFF. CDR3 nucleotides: TGTGCCAGCAGCTTAGGCCCTTTCGGACAGACGAACACTGAAGCTTTCTTT.

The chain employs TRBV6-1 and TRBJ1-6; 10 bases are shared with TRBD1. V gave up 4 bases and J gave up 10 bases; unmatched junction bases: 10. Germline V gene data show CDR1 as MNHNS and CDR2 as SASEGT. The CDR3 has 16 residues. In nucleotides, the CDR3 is TGTGCCAGCAGTGTGACTTGGGACAGGGGTCGCTCACCCCTCCACTTT. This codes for CASSVTWDRGRSPLHF.

CDR3 nucleotides: TGTGCCAGCAGCCTGGGACAGGCCCTTTCACCCCTCCACTTT. It is translated as CASSLGQALSPLHF. V usage is TRBV7-2 and J usage is TRBJ1-6; 8 bases are shared with TRBD1. The CDR3 runs 14 residues. The germline CDR1 and CDR2 sequences are SGHTA and FQGNSA. The trim removed 5 bases at V and 9 bases at J, leaving 6 bases unmatched.

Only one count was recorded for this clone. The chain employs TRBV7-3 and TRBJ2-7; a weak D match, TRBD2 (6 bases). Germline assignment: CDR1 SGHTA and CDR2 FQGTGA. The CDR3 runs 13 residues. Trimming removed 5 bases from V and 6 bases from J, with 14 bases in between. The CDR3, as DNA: TGTGCCAGCAGCCCCACCGGAGGGGTCGAGCAGTACTTC. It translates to CASSPTGGVEQYF.

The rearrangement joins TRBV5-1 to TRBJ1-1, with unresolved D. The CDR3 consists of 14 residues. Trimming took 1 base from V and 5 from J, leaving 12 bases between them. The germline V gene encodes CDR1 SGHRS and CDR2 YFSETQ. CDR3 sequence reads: CASSLLVDGTEAFF. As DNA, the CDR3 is TGCGCCAGCAGCTTGTTGGTTGACGGGACTGAAGCTTTCTTT.

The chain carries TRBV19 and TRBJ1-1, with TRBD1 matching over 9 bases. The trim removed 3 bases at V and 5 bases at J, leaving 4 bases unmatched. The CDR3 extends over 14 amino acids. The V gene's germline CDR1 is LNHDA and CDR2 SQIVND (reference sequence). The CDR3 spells CASSMGTGRTEAFF. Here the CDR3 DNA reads TGTGCCAGTAGTATGGGGACAGGGAGGACTGAAGCTTTCTTT. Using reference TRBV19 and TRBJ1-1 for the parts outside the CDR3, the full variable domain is DGGITQSPKYLFRKEGQNVTLSCEQNLNHDAMYWYRQDPGQGLRLIYYSQIVNDFQKGDIAEGYSVSREKKESFPLTVTSAQKNPTAFYLCASSMGTGRTEAFFGQGTRLTVV.

The CDR3 DNA sequence: TGTGCCAGCAGTGTCGGGGGAAACACCATATATTTT. Translating it yields CASSVGGNTIYF. The chain couples TRBV13 to TRBJ1-3; unclear D gene. This CDR3 has 12 amino acids. The germline gives CDR1 PRHDT, CDR2 FYEKMQ (reference sequence). Trimming left V 6 bases short and J 4 bases short, with 7 bases between.

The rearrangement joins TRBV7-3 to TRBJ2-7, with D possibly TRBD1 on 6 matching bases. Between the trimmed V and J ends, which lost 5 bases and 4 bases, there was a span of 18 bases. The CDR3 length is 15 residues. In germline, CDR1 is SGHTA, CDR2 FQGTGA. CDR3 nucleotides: TGTGCCAGCAGCACCTCACTAGGGGGTTCGTACGAGCAGTACTTC. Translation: CASSTSLGGSYEQYF.

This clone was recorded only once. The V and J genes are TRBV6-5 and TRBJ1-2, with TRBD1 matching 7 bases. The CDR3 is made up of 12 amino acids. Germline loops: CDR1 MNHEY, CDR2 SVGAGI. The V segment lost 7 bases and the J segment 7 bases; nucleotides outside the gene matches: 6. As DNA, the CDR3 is TGTGCCAGCACCAGAACAGGGGTTGGCTACACCTTC. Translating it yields CASTRTGVGYTF.

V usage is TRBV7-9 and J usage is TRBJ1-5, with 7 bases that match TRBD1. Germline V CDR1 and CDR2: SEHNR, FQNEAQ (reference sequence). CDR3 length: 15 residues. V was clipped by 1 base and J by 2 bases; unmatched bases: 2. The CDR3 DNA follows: TGTGCCAGCAGCTTAGGAGGGACAGGCAATCAGCCCCAGCATTTT. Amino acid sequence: CASSLGGTGNQPQHF.

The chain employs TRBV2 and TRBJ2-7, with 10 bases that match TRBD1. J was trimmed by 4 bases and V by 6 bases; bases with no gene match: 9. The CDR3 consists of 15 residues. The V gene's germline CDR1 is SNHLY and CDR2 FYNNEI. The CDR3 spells CASRAGRQGAYEQYF. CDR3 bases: TGTGCCAGCAGGGCGGGGCGACAGGGGGCATACGAGCAGTACTTC.

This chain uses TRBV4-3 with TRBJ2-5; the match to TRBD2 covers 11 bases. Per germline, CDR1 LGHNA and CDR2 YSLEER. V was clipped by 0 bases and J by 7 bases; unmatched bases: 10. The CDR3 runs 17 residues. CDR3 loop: CASSQDPTSGGGGTQYF. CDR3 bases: TGCGCCAGCAGCCAAGATCCCACTAGCGGGGGAGGGGGGACCCAGTACTTC.